Shown below are 24 T cell receptor beta chains from a single sample sequenced in a study of shared clonotypes between healthy human individuals. Clones were sequenced by immunoSEQ multiplex PCR, and TCRdb holds only the in-frame ones, with some missing. The sample contains roughly 1.5 million clones, around 98% of which appear only once. The source material was naive CD4+ T cells sorted from blood. Noted subset: CD45RA+ positively selected. The receptors come from a man in his thirties or forties in good health.

The chain couples TRBV18 to TRBJ2-1; 13 positions agree with TRBD2. The CDR3 runs to 19 residues. Germline loops: CDR1 KGHSH, CDR2 LQKENI. The V segment lost 6 bases and the J segment 2 bases; nucleotides outside the gene matches: 13. Written as DNA, the CDR3 is TGTGCCAGCTCCAAGGGAACGGGACTAGCGGGAAAGGCCTACAATGAGCAGTTCTTC. This sequence encodes CASSKGTGLAGKAYNEQFF.

This sequence joins TRBV27 and TRBJ2-3; TRBD2 matches at 12 bases. V was pared by 5 bases and J by 6 bases, with 18 bases of the junction left unmatched. The CDR3 consists of 19 residues. CDR1 and CDR2 from the germline V gene are MNHEY and SMNVEV (reference sequence). The chain's CDR3 is CASSIRFPLAGGTLDTQYF. CDR3 DNA sequence: TGTGCCAGCAGTATCCGTTTCCCACTAGCGGGGGGAACGCTGGATACGCAGTATTTT.

V usage is TRBV28 and J usage is TRBJ2-2; 12 bases line up with TRBD1. This CDR3 contains 17 residues. CDR1 is MDHEN and CDR2 is SYDVKM in the germline V gene. V shed 5 bases, J shed 1 base, and the junction held 5 bases outside the gene matches. The DNA for the CDR3 is TGTGCCAGCAGTCCCGGGACAGGGGGCTTGAACACCGGGGAGCTGTTTTTT. Its protein is CASSPGTGGLNTGELFF.

Comments on this clone: In the same sample, other DNA sequences code for this CDR3. V is TRBV7-2 and J is TRBJ2-3; TRBD2 agrees at 8 bases. With 3 bases clipped from V and 1 base from J, the junction kept 6 bases outside the gene matches. Germline V gene lookup returns CDR1 SGHTA and CDR2 FQGNSA. This CDR3 spans 16 amino acids. The CDR3 sequence: CASSLSSGRGTDTQYF. CDR3 in DNA: TGTGCCAGCAGCTTGTCGAGCGGGAGAGGCACAGATACGCAGTATTTT. The full variable domain, with the rest looked up from reference TRBV7-2 and TRBJ2-3, is GAGVSQSPSNKVTEKGKDVELRCDPISGHTALYWYRQSLGQGLEFLIYFQGNSAPDKSGLPSDRFSAERTGGSVSTLTIQRTQQEDSAVYLCASSLSSGRGTDTQYFGPGTRLTVL.

This chain links TRBV27 with TRBJ1-4; 8 bases are a match to TRBD1. The CDR3 contains 15 residues. Trimming removed 3 bases from V and 8 bases from J; junction bases left unmatched: 8. Germline lookup yields CDR1 MNHEY and CDR2 SMNVEV (reference sequence). This chain's CDR3 is CASSFQDRVKEKLFF. Here the CDR3 DNA reads TGTGCCAGCAGTTTTCAGGACAGGGTAAAAGAAAAACTGTTTTTT.

The V and J genes are TRBV9 and TRBJ2-7; 9 positions match TRBD2. The CDR3 covers 16 residues. Germline-derived CDR1 and CDR2 are SGDLS and YYNGEE. The trim removed 3 bases at V and 4 bases at J, leaving 11 bases unmatched. The CDR3 DNA is TGTGCCAGCAGCGCCGGCGGGGCGGGAGGGCTGTACGAGCAGTACTTC. The encoded protein is CASSAGGAGGLYEQYF. Filled out from reference TRBV9 and TRBJ2-7, the complete variable domain reads DSGVTQTPKHLITATGQRVTLRCSPRSGDLSVYWYQQSLDQGLQFLIQYYNGEERAKGNILERFSAQQFPDLHSELNLSSLELGDSALYFCASSAGGAGGLYEQYFGPGTRLTVT.

This rearrangement joins TRBV2 to TRBJ2-7; 9 bases line up with TRBD1. The CDR3 covers 13 residues. Germline V lookup: CDR1 SNHLY, CDR2 FYNNEI. V lost 5 bases, J lost 4 bases, and 3 bases stayed unmatched. The CDR3 protein is CASSTGGPYEQYF. Written as DNA, the CDR3 is TGTGCCAGCAGTACAGGGGGCCCTTACGAGCAGTACTTC.

V and J are TRBV5-1 and TRBJ2-1; TRBD2 matches 7 bases. The CDR3 runs 14 residues. The V and J ends lost 0 bases and 15 bases, in that order; junction bases with no gene match: 12. CDR1 SGHRS and CDR2 YFSETQ come from the germline V gene. The CDR3 spells CASSLDLSGPSGFF. As DNA, the CDR3 is TGCGCCAGCAGCTTGGACCTTAGCGGGCCCTCGGGGTTCTTC.

The chain is built from TRBV25-1 and TRBJ2-7; 13 positions match TRBD2. Germline CDR1 reads MGHDK; CDR2 reads SYGVNS. The CDR3 spans 17 residues. J was trimmed by 6 bases and V by 4 bases; bases with no gene match: 12. The CDR3 nucleotides read TGTGCCAGCAGTGTCACGCCGGGACTAGCGGGATTAGGCGAGCAGTACTTC. Translation gives CASSVTPGLAGLGEQYF.

The V call is TRBV6-1, the J call TRBJ2-7; D unresolved. The CDR3 has 14 residues. Germline V gives CDR1 MNHNS, CDR2 SASEGT. V lost 5 bases to trimming and J lost 5 bases, with 16 bases between them. CDR3 DNA sequence: TGTGCCAGCAGTCAGCCAAACAACGCCAACGAGCAGTACTTC. As protein: CASSQPNNANEQYF.

On this clone: The same CDR3 can be traced to other DNA sequences in this sample. The gene calls are TRBV5-1 and TRBJ2-2; D gene uncertain. V was shortened by 0 bases and J by 4 bases, with 7 bases between the two germline ends. The V gene's germline CDR1 is SGHRS and CDR2 YFSETQ. There are 14 residues in the CDR3. CDR3 residues: CASSLGVPTGELFF. The CDR3 nucleotides read TGCGCCAGCAGCTTGGGAGTACCCACCGGGGAGCTGTTTTTT.

The rearrangement links TRBV6-1 to TRBJ1-5, with D unclear. V was clipped by 3 bases and J by 5 bases, with 8 bases between them. The CDR3 length is 13 residues. Germline assignment: CDR1 MNHNS and CDR2 SASEGT. CDR3 DNA sequence: TGTGCCAGCAGTGACAGGAACCATCAGCCCCAGCATTTT. Its protein product is CASSDRNHQPQHF.

This chain joins TRBV5-6 and TRBJ2-3; the match to TRBD2 covers 8 bases. Unmatched junction bases numbered 18, after V lost 3 bases and J lost 3 bases. The CDR3 consists of 19 residues. Germline-derived CDR1 and CDR2 are SGHDT and YYEEEE. Here the CDR3 DNA reads TGTGCCAGCAGCTCGGGCGGCGGGGGGTCTAGCGGTCGAACAGATACGCAGTATTTT. Amino acids: CASSSGGGGSSGRTDTQYF.

This chain connects TRBV4-2 to TRBJ2-1; no clear D. This CDR3 has 13 residues. V lost 1 base and J 6 bases, leaving 7 bases between the germline ends. The germline V gene encodes CDR1 LGHNA and CDR2 YNFKEQ. CDR3 DNA sequence: TGTGCCAGCAGCCAAGGCACGGTCAATGAGCAGTTCTTC. The encoded protein is CASSQGTVNEQFF.

The chain carries TRBV4-3 and TRBJ1-5; 7 bases match TRBD1. CDR3 length: 14 residues. The V segment lost 1 base and the J segment 7 bases; nucleotides outside the gene matches: 4. From germline, CDR1 is LGHNA and CDR2 YSLEER. CDR3 protein: CASSQALQGQPQHF. CDR3 DNA sequence: TGCGCCAGCAGCCAAGCCTTACAGGGGCAGCCCCAGCATTTT.

V and J are TRBV7-2 and TRBJ2-5, with a tentative D call TRBD1 (6 bases). Trimming shortened V by 3 bases and J by 2 bases, and 10 bases separated the two germline ends. Germline CDR1 SGHTA, CDR2 FQGNSA. CDR3 length: 14 amino acids. The CDR3 DNA follows: TGTGCCAGCAGCTTCTCCAGGGGACAAGAGACCCAGTACTTC. It yields the protein CASSFSRGQETQYF.

The CDR3 is CASSLSAGTGNEQYF. The CDR3 nucleotides read TGTGCCAGCAGTCTCTCCGCCGGGACAGGGAACGAGCAGTACTTC. The chain couples TRBV28 to TRBJ2-7, with 9 bases lining up with TRBD1. Losses at the gene ends were 5 bases for V and 5 bases for J; bases not matched to a gene: 10. The CDR3 covers 15 residues. Per the germline V gene, CDR1 is MDHEN and CDR2 is SYDVKM.

This sequence joins TRBV5-1 and TRBJ2-5; the match to TRBD1 covers 11 bases. With 4 bases clipped from V and 5 bases from J, the junction kept 10 bases outside the gene matches. The CDR3 sequence is 16 residues long. CDR1 is SGHRS, CDR2 YFSETQ, per germline. Here the CDR3 reads CASSPGQGAFQETQYF. CDR3 bases: TGCGCCAGCAGCCCCGGACAGGGGGCGTTTCAGGAGACCCAGTACTTC.

CDR3 coding DNA: TGTGCCAGCAGTTACTCTTGGCAGGGTGAGACCCAGTACTTC. Amino acids: CASSYSWQGETQYF. The chain is built from TRBV6-5 and TRBJ2-5; perhaps TRBD1 as D (5 bases). CDR1 MNHEY and CDR2 SVGAGI come from the germline V gene. The CDR3 contains 14 residues. Deletions cut 0 bases from V and 5 bases from J, with 10 bases between.

Only one count was recorded for this clone. The chain joins TRBV10-3 to TRBJ1-4; TRBD1 matches 7 bases. The germline V gene has CDR1 ENHRY and CDR2 SYGVKD. V was clipped by 4 bases and J by 3 bases; unmatched bases: 5. This CDR3 comprises 15 residues. For the CDR3, the DNA is TGTGCCATCAGTGTTGGGGACAGCCCTAATGAAAAACTGTTTTTT. Translation gives CAISVGDSPNEKLFF.

The V call is TRBV7-9, the J call TRBJ1-5; possibly TRBD1 for D (6 bases). The CDR3 consists of 14 residues. V was shortened by 5 bases and J by 7 bases, with 15 bases between the two germline ends. Per germline, CDR1 SEHNR and CDR2 FQNEAQ (reference sequence). Here the CDR3 DNA reads TGTGCCAGCAGCCATGACAGCCAGGGGCAGCCCCAGCATTTT. Translation: CASSHDSQGQPQHF.

This chain uses TRBV7-2 with TRBJ2-1, with a possible D match to TRBD2 (6 bases). V was clipped by 8 bases and J by 7 bases, with 15 bases between them. This CDR3 region has 13 residues. CDR1 SGHTA and CDR2 FQGNSA come from the germline V gene. The CDR3 loop reads CASGSRAGNEQFF. The CDR3, as DNA: TGTGCCAGCGGCTCACGGGCGGGGAATGAGCAGTTCTTC.

The V gene is TRBV4-1, the J gene TRBJ1-5; 7 bases agree with TRBD1. The CDR3 runs 15 residues. J lost 4 bases, V lost 2 bases, and 5 bases had no gene match. Germline-derived CDR1 and CDR2 are MGHRA and YSYEKL. CDR3 in DNA: TGCGCCAGCAGCCAATCGACAGGGTTTAATCAGCCCCAGCATTTT. Translating gives CASSQSTGFNQPQHF.

Concerning this clone itself: The sample has other DNA sequences that encode this CDR3 too. The rearrangement links TRBV5-1 to TRBJ2-2; 8 positions match TRBD2. Trimming at V came to 1 base and at J to 1 base, leaving 0 bases not matched to a gene. Germline loops: CDR1 SGHRS, CDR2 YFSETQ. CDR3 length: 15 residues. The CDR3 loop is CASSLLAGNTGELFF. In DNA, the CDR3 is TGCGCCAGCAGCTTGCTAGCGGGGAACACCGGGGAGCTGTTTTTT.